This entry concerns a single T cell receptor (beta chain). Antigen specificity is unknown. The data were produced by immunoSEQ multiplex PCR, yet TCRdb's version contains in-frame clones alone and is incomplete. The data contain around 300,000 clones, roughly 79% of them singletons. The data belong to a study of cytotoxic CD8 clonotypes in ibrutinib-treated CLL. General observations from the study: Elevated clonality accompanied ibrutinib response, with a return toward baseline values at progression. There were few public clonotypes, and on treatment they contracted or stayed stable.

Germline V gene sequence: CDR1 MDHEN, CDR2 SYDVKM. The ends lost 4 bases at V and 0 bases at J; junction bases unmatched: 2. The CDR3 covers 14 residues. Genomic DNA in a quantity of 1.5 to 2 micrograms was derived from cryopreserved PBMCs for TCR beta libraries. The chain couples TRBV28 to TRBJ1-1, with TRBD1 identical over 7 bases. This receptor was taken from a human donor with chronic lymphocytic leukemia. The specimen was PBMCs, collected before ibrutinib treatment. Here the CDR3 DNA reads TGTGCCAGCAGTTCGACAGGGTTGAACACTGAAGCTTTCTTT. Amino acids: CASSSTGLNTEAFF.